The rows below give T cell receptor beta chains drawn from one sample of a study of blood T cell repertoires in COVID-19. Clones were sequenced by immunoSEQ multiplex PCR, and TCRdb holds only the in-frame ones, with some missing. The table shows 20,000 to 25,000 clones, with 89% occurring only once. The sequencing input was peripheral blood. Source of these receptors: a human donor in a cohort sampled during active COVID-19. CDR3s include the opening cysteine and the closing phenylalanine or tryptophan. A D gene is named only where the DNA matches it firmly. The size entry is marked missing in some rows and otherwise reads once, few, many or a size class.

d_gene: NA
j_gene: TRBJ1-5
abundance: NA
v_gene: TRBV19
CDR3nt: TGTGCCAGTAGTAATGGGAGGATCCAGCCCCAGCATTTT
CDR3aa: CASSNGRIQPQHF

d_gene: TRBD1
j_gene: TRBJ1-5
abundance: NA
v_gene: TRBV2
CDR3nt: TGTGCCAGCGAATCGGGACAGGGGTCGAATCAGCCCCAGCATTTT
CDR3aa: CASESGQGSNQPQHF

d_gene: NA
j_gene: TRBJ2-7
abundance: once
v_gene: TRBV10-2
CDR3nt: TGCGCCAGCAGAAGTCTCGGGGAATGGGGCGAGCAGTACTTC
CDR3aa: CASRSLGEWGEQYF

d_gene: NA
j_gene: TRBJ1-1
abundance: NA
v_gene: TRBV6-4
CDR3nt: TGTGCCAGCAGTGACTCGAGCAGGGGCACTGAAGCTTTCTTT
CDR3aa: CASSDSSRGTEAFF

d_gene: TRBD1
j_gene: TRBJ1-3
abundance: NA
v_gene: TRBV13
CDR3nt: TGTGCCAGCAGCTCCGACAGGGGTGGTGGAAACACCATATATTTT
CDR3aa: CASSSDRGGGNTIYF

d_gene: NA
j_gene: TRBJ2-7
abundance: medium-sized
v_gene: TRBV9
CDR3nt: TGTGCCAGCAGCGTAGATGGCCGGGACGAGCAGTACTTC
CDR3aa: CASSVDGRDEQYF

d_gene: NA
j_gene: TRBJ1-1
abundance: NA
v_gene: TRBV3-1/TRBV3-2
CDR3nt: TGTGCCAGCAGCCAGGCGGGTATGAACACTGAAGCTTTCTTT
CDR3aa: CASSQAGMNTEAFF

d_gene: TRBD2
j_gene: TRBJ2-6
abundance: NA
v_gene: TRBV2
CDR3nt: TGTGCCAGCAGTAAAGACCCCCACCGGACTAGCGGGAGGGCAAACGGGGCCAACGTCCTGACTTTC
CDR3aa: CASSKDPHRTSGRANGANVLTF

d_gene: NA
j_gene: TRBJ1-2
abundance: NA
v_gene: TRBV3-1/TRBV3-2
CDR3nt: TGTGCCAGCAGCCGAGGAGACTATGGCTACACCTTC
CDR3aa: CASSRGDYGYTF

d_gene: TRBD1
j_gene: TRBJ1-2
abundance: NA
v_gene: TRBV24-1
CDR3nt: TGTGCCACCAGTGTAGGGGGCTTCTATGGCTACACCTTC
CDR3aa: CATSVGGFYGYTF

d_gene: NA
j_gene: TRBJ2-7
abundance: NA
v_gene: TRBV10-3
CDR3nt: TGTGCCATCAGTGAGATGGGGGGTGCGTACGAGCAGTACTTC
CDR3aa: CAISEMGGAYEQYF

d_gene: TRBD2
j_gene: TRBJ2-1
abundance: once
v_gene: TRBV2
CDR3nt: TGTGCCAGCAGCGCGACTAGCGGTAACCCCAATGAGCAGTTCTTC
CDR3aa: CASSATSGNPNEQFF

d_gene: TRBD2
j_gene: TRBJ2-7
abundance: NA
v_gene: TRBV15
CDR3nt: TGTGCCACCAGCGGCGGACTAGCGGGAGATGATTGGTACGAGCAGTACTTC
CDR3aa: CATSGGLAGDDWYEQYF

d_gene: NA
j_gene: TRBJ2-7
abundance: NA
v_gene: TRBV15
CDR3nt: TGTGCCACCAGCAGAGATGACAGCTACGAGCAGTACTTC
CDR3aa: CATSRDDSYEQYF

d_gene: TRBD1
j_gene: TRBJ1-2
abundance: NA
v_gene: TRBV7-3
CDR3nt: TGTGCCAGCAGCTCGGGACAGGGGGATGGTGGCTACACCTTC
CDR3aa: CASSSGQGDGGYTF

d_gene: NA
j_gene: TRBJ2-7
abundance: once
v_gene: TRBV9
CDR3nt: TGTGCCAGCAGCGTTAGCCGCACGAGCGAGCAGTACTTC
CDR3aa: CASSVSRTSEQYF

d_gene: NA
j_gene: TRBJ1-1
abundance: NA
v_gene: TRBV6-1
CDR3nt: TGTGCCAGCAGTGACACCCAGGGATTTGGTACTGAAGCTTTCTTT
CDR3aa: CASSDTQGFGTEAFF

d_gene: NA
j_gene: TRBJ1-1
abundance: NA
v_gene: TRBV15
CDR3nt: TGTGCCACCAGCAGAGATGGTGGTCCGGACACTGAAGCTTTCTTT
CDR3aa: CATSRDGGPDTEAFF

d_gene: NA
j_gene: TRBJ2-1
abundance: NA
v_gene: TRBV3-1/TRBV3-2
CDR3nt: TGTGCCAGCAGCCAAGGATGGGTACACGGTAGCGCGAGCTCCTACAATGAGCAGTTCTTC
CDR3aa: CASSQGWVHGSASSYNEQFF

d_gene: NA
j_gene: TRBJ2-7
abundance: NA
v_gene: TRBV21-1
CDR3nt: TGTGCCAGCAGCAAAGACACAGCGGGAGAGGCGTACGAGCAGTACTTC
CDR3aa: CASSKDTAGEAYEQYF

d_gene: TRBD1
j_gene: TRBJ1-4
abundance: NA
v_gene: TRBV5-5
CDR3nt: TGTGCCAGCAGCTTGGTGGGACAGGATAATGAAAAACTGTTTTTT
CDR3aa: CASSLVGQDNEKLFF

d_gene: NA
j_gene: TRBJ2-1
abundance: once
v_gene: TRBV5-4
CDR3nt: TGTGCCAGCAGCCCGAAGTTGGGGGCTACTCCCAATGAGCAGTTCTTC
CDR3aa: CASSPKLGATPNEQFF

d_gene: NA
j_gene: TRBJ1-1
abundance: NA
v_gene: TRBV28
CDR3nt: TGTGCCAGCAGGTGGCAGCGTGAAGCTTTCTTT
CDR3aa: CASRWQREAFF

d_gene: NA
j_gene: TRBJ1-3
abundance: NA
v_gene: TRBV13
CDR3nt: TGTGCCAGCAGCACCACCCGGGAGCGTCTCAGGGGAAACACCATATATTTT
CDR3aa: CASSTTRERLRGNTIYF

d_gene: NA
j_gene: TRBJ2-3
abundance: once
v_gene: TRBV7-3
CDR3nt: TGTGCCAGCAGCCGCGGGGATAGCACAGATACGCAGTATTTT
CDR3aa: CASSRGDSTDTQYF

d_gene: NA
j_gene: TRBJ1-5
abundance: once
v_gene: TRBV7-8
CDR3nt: TGTGCCAGCAGTTCGACAGACAATCAGCCCCAGCATTTT
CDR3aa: CASSSTDNQPQHF

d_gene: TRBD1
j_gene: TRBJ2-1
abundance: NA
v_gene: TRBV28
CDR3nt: TGTGCCAGCAGTTCTCTGAGACAGGGCTTTAGGGGGATGGATGAGCAGTTCTTC
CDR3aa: CASSSLRQGFRGMDEQFF

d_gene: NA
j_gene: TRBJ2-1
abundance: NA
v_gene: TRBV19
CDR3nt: TGTGCCAGTAGTATATCCCCTAGCGTAACCTACAATGAGCAGTTCTTC
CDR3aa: CASSISPSVTYNEQFF